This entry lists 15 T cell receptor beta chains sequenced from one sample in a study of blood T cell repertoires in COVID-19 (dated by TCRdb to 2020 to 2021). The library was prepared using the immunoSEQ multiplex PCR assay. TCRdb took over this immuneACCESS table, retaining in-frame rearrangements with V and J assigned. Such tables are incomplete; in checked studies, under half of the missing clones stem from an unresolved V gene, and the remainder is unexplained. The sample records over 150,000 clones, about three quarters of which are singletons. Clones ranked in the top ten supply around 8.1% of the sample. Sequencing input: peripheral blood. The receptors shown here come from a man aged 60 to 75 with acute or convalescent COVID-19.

The chain's CDR3 is CASSQVGQAPAGANVLTF. CDR3 bases: TGCGCCAGCAGCCAAGTCGGACAGGCCCCGGCTGGGGCCAACGTCCTGACTTTC. This chain uses TRBV4-3 with TRBJ2-6; 7 bases line up with TRBD1. Germline V gene sequence: CDR1 LGHNA, CDR2 YSLEER. The junction had 8 bases not matched to a gene; V was cut back by 1 base and J by 2 bases. The CDR3 length is 18 residues.

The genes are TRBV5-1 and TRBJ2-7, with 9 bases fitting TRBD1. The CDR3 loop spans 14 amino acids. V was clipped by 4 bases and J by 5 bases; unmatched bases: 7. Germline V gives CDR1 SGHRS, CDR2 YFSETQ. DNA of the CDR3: TGCGCCAGCAGCCCGGGACAGGGTGCCGACGAGCAGTACTTC. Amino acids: CASSPGQGADEQYF.

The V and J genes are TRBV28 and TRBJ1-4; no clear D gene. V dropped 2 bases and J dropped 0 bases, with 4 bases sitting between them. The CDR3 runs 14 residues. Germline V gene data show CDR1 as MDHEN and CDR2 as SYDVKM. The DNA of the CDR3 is TGTGCCAGCAGTTTACAGGCAACTAATGAAAAACTGTTTTTT. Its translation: CASSLQATNEKLFF.

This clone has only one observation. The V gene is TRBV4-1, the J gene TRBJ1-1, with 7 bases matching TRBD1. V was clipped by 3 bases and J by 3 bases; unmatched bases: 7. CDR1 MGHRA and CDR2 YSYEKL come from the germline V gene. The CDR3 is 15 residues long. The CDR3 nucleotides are TGCGCCAGCAGCCATGGAAGACAGGGTGACACTGAAGCTTTCTTT. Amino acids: CASSHGRQGDTEAFF.

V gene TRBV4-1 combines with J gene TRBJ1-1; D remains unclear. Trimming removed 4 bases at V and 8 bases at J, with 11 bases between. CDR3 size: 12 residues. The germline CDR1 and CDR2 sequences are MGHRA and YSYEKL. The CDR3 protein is CASSRSGREAFF. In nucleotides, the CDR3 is TGCGCCAGCAGCCGTTCCGGGAGGGAAGCTTTCTTT.

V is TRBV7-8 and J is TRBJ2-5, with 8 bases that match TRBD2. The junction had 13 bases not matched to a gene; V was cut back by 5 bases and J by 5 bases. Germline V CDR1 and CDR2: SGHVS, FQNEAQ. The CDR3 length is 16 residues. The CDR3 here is CASSPLPSSGAETQYF. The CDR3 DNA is TGTGCCAGCAGCCCCCTCCCGAGTAGCGGGGCGGAGACCCAGTACTTC.

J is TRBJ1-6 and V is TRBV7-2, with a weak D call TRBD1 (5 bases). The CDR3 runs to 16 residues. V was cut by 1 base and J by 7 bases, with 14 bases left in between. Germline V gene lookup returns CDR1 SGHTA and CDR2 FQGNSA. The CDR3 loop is CASSLEWGSNNSPLHF. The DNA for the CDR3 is TGTGCCAGCAGCTTAGAGTGGGGCTCCAACAATTCACCCCTCCACTTT. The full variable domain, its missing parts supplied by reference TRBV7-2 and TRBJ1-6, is GAGVSQSPSNKVTEKGKDVELRCDPISGHTALYWYRQSLGQGLEFLIYFQGNSAPDKSGLPSDRFSAERTGGSVSTLTIQRTQQEDSAVYLCASSLEWGSNNSPLHFGNGTRLTVT.

CDR3 DNA: TGCGCCAGCAGTGAAATCCTACTAGCGGGGAACACAGATACGCAGTATTTT. Protein sequence: CASSEILLAGNTDTQYF. The J gene is TRBJ2-3, the V gene TRBV10-1; TRBD2 matches at 10 bases. This CDR3 spans 17 amino acids. The germline gives CDR1 WNHNN, CDR2 SYGVQD (reference sequence). V was pared by 3 bases and J by 2 bases, with 8 bases of the junction left unmatched.

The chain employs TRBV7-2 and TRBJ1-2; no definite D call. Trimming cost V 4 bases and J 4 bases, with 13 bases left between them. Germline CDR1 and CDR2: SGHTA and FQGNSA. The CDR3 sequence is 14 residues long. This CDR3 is CASSWLGESYGYTF. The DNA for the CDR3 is TGTGCCAGCAGCTGGCTCGGGGAAAGCTATGGCTACACCTTC.

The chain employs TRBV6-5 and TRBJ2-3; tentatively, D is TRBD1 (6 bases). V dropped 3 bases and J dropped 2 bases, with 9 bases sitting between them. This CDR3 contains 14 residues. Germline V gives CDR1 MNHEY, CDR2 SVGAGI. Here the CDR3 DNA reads TGTGCCAGCAGTTATCGGGGACACACAGATACGCAGTATTTT. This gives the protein CASSYRGHTDTQYF.

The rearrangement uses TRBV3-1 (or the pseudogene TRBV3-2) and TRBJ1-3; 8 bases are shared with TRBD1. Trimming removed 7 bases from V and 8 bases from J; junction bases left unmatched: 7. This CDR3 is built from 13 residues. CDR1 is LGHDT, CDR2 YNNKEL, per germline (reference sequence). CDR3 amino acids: CASNVGQGDTIYF. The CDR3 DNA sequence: TGTGCCAGCAACGTCGGACAGGGCGACACCATATATTTT.

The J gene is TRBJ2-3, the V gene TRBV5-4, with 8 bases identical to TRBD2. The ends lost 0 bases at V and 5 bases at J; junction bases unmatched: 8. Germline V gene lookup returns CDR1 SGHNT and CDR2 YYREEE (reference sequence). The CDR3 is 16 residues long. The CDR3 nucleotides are TGTGCCAGCAGCTTGGTGGCGGGGGGTATGGGAGATACGCAGTATTTT. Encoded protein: CASSLVAGGMGDTQYF.

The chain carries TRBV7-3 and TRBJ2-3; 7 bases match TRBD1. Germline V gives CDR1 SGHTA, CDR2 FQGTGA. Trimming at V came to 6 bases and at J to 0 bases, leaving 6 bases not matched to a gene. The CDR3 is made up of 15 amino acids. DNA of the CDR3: TGTGCCAGCAGTCCAGGGGGAAAAAGCACAGATACGCAGTATTTT. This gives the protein CASSPGGKSTDTQYF.

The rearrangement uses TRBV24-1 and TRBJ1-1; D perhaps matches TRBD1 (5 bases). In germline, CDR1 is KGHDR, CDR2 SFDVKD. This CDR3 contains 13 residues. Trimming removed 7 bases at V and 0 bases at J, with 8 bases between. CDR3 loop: CATRGDMNTEAFF. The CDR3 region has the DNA TGTGCCACCAGAGGGGATATGAACACTGAAGCTTTCTTT.

The CDR3 reads CATSDRRQGLYNEQFF. CDR3 bases: TGTGCCACCAGTGACCGGCGACAGGGGCTCTACAATGAGCAGTTCTTC. J is TRBJ2-1 and V is TRBV24-1; 8 positions agree with TRBD1. The V and J ends lost 4 bases and 3 bases, in that order; junction bases with no gene match: 7. Germline V CDR1 and CDR2: KGHDR, SFDVKD. The CDR3 contains 16 residues.